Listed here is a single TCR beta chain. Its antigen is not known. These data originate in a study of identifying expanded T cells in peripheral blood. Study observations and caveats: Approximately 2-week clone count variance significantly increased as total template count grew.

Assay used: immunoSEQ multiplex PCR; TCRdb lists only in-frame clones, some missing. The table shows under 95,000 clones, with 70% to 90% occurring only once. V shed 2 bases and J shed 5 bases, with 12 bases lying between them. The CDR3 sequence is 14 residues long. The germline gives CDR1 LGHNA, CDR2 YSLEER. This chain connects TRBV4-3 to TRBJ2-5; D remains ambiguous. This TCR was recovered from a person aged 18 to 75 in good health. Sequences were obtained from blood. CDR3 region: CASSQQASWETQYF. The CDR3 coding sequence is TGCGCCAGCAGCCAACAGGCTAGTTGGGAGACCCAGTACTTC.